The T cell receptor beta chain under discussion was sequenced for a study of blood T cell repertoires in COVID-19. For the study at large: Researchers got acute and convalescent COVID-19 samples from the United States, Italy and Spain. The analysed material was cDNA or gDNA that came from T cells, B-cell-depleted T cells, or PBMCs.

In the original analysis: Reference gene primer amplification in the assay estimated nucleated cell counts. Produced via immunoSEQ multiplex PCR; TCRdb's table is partial and in-frame only. From that table come the V and J calls and clone size; the DNA was used to work out D and trimming. The top ten clones hold roughly 12% of a sample with under 150,000 clones, 80% to 90% of them seen once. The CDR3 is 18 residues long. The V and J ends lost 4 bases and 2 bases, in that order; junction bases with no gene match: 9. Looked up from germline, CDR1 is SGHVS and CDR2 is FNYEAQ. Material for sequencing was peripheral blood. The TCR comes from a human donor in a cohort sampled during active COVID-19. The chain carries TRBV7-6 and TRBJ2-2, with 11 bases matching TRBD2. The CDR3 loop reads CASSYSGGASRNTGELFF. The CDR3 DNA reads as TGTGCCAGCAGCTATAGCGGGGGGGCCTCTCGAAACACCGGGGAGCTGTTTTTT.